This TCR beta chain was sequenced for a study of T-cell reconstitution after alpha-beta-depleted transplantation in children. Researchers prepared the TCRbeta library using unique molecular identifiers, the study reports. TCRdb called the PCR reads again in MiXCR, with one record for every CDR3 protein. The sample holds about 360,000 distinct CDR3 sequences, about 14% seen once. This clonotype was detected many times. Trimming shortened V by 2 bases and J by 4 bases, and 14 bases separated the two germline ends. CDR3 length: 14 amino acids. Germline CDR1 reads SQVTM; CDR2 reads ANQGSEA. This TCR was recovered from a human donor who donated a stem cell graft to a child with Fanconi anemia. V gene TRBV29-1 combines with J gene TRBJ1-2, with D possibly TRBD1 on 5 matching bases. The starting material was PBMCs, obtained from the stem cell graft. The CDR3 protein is CSVEKPGTAYGYTF. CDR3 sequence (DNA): TGCAGCGTTGAAAAGCCCGGGACGGCCTATGGCTACACCTTC.